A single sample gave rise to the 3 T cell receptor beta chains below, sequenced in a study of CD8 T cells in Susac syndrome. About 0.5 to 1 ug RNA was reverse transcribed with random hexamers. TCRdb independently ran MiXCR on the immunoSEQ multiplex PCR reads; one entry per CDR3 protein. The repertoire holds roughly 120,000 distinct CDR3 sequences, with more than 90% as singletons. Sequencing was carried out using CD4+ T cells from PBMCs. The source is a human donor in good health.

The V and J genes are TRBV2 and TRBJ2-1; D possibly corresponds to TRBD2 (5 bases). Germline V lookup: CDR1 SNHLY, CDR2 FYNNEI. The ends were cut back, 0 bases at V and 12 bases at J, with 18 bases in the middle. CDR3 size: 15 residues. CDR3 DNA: TGTGCCAGCAGTGAAGCGCTTTCCGGGGTTCAAGGGCAGTTCTTC. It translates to CASSEALSGVQGQFF.

CDR3 loop: CASSPGPTSGTSYEQYF. The CDR3 DNA reads as TGTGCCAGCTCACCAGGCCCGACTAGCGGGACCTCCTACGAGCAGTACTTC. The rearrangement uses TRBV18 and TRBJ2-7, with 11 bases fitting TRBD2. The CDR3 spans 17 residues. Germline V gene data show CDR1 as KGHSH and CDR2 as LQKENI. Trimming cost V 2 bases and J 0 bases; bases outside gene matches: 6.

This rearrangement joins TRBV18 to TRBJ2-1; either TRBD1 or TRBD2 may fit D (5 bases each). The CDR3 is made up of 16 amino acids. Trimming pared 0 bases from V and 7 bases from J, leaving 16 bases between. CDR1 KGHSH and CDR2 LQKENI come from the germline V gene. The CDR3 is CASSPPGTASGNEQFF. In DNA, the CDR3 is TGTGCCAGCTCACCACCGGGGACGGCCTCGGGGAATGAGCAGTTCTTC. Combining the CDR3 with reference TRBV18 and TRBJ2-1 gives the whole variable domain NAGVMQNPRHLVRRRGQEARLRCSPMKGHSHVYWYRQLPEEGLKFMVYLQKENIIDESGMPKERFSAEFPKEGPSILRIQQVVRGDSAAYFCASSPPGTASGNEQFFGPGTRLTVL.